This TCR beta chain was obtained from a study of preoperative IRX-2 immunotherapy in early breast cancer. Assay used: immunoSEQ multiplex PCR; TCRdb lists only in-frame clones, some missing. The data hold about 98,000 clones, with 86% observed a single time. A few counts support this clone. Treatment denoted: preoperative locoregional IRX-2 cytokine immunotherapy. This phase Ib study tested locoregional IRX-2 cytokine immunotherapy given before surgery. The germline gives CDR1 MDHEN, CDR2 SYDVKM. V was pared by 6 bases and J by 0 bases, with 12 bases between. This CDR3 has 15 residues. Source: tumor tissue, taken after IRX-2 immunotherapy. The receptor was derived from a human donor with breast cancer. The chain joins TRBV28 to TRBJ2-1; D is unresolved. Here the CDR3 reads CASRVWSGSYNEQFF. The CDR3 nucleotides read TGTGCCAGCAGAGTATGGTCGGGCTCCTACAATGAGCAGTTCTTC.